This paragraph covers one TCR beta chain sequence. The antigen it recognizes is unknown. An end of the junction does not agree with germline; a read error may underlie this. The data originate from a study of T-cell memory formation after mild COVID-19 (dated by TCRdb to the early 2020s). For the wider study: TCR sequence clusters from the two donors were largely donor specific. The cohort comprised two young, previously healthy adult volunteers, one female and one male. Longitudinal TCRalpha and TCRbeta repertoire sequencing tracked T-cell clones expanding and contracting after mild COVID-19 in a couple of donors.

Ficoll-Paque density gradient centrifugation was the method used to isolate PBMCs. Reading from cysteine to phenylalanine, the CDR3 counts 14 amino acids. This entry keeps only the CDR3 DNA: 42 bases, framed from base 1. For CDR1 and CDR2, the germline V gene lists KGHDR and SFDVKD. This sample was sequenced with an Illumina NovaSeq 6000. cDNA libraries for TCRalpha and TCRbeta were prepared by 5'RACE using constant-segment primers, with sample barcodes and unique molecular identifiers added. Trizol reagent was used to extract RNA from every sample. Amplification of the libraries took two PCR steps, and the second step added a second sample barcode plus Illumina TruSeq adapters. Sequencing of libraries was performed on an Illumina NovaSeq with 2 x 150 bp paired-end reads. Regarding the original processing steps: Demultiplexing of reads and collapsing into UMI-guided consensus sequences were performed with migec v1.2.7. Using mixcr v2.1.11, UMI consensuses were aligned to TRA and TRB V and J templates and then assembled into clonotypes. A clonotype was counted as expanded or contracted only when both edgeR and NoisET called the clonotype significant, with the noise models trained on biological replicates. For edgeR calls, the cutoffs were a false discovery rate-adjusted p below 0.01 and a log2 fold-change threshold of 1. As an exploratory analysis of dynamics, PCA with hierarchical clustering was applied to max-normalized trajectories of the 1000 most abundant clonotypes. The CD4 or CD8 phenotype of responding clones was assigned using the separately sequenced CD4+ and CD8+ repertoires. The public reads were run again by TCRdb, first through fastp at Q25 and then through MiXCR, and only productive beta chains were kept. When rows share a CDR3 protein, they turn into one entry using the most common DNA and genes. The V and J calls here are based on TCRdb, not the publication. The sample has approximately 44,000 distinct CDR3 sequences on record, roughly 8% of them singletons. Approximately 1.5% of the sample is held by the ten biggest clonotypes.

Results the study describes overall, beyond this receptor: The study covered only a couple of mild cases, and larger cohorts including severe cases with pre-infection samples were considered necessary. Contracting CD4+ clones appeared mostly in the CM and EM memory subsets, whereas CD8+ clones were enriched in EMRA. From day 15 to 85, contracting clones showed balanced CD4/CD8 phenotypes, whereas a second wave of clones that expanded from day 15 to 37 leaned towards CD4+. Some responding clones were detected in pre-infection memory, suggesting pre-existing cross-reactive memory T cells joined the SARS-CoV-2 response. The second-wave clones that peaked on day 37 were not confirmed to be SARS-CoV-2 specific.

The sequenced material came from PBMCs or a T cell subset sorted from them (not recorded which). The chain joins TRBV24-1 to TRBJ2-5; TRBD2 matches 10 bases in the middle. The receptor comes from a man aged 18 to 29 who had mild COVID-19 (a few samples of this study predate the infection). The sample titles of this study are shuffled in the database, so cell type and time point are left out; the donor was told from shared clones. Here the CDR3 is given as CATSLAGVQESQYF. The bases are TGTGCCACCAGCCTAGCGGGGGTCCAAGAGAGCCAGTACTTC.